Listed here are 17 T cell receptor beta chains from one sample, sequenced in a study of T cell clones after liver transplantation. Clones were read by immunoSEQ multiplex PCR, and TCRdb kept only the in-frame ones, dropping some. The sample consists of more than 70,000 clones, less than 85% of them appearing once. This material consisted of CD4+ T cells from blood, taken at the 22-month timepoint. These receptors came from a human patient who received a liver transplant. The graft donor may have given rise to some T cells.

The chain employs TRBV5-1 and TRBJ2-7; 8 nucleotides align to TRBD1. With 1 base clipped from V and 6 bases from J, the junction kept 9 bases outside the gene matches. Germline assignment: CDR1 SGHRS and CDR2 YFSETQ. This CDR3 contains 15 residues. This chain's CDR3 is CASSLRDGQGTEQYF. In nucleotides, the CDR3 is TGCGCCAGCAGCTTGAGGGACGGACAGGGCACCGAGCAGTACTTC.

The sample holds a few counts of this clone. The chain carries TRBV7-8 and TRBJ2-7; 7 bases fit TRBD1. The germline CDR1 and CDR2 sequences are SGHVS and FQNEAQ. The CDR3 loop spans 16 amino acids. The V gene end was trimmed by 5 bases and the J gene end by 5 bases; junction bases not matched to a gene: 15. The CDR3 coding sequence is TGTGCCAGCAGCCCCCCCTATCGACAGGGCGTTCACGAGCAGTACTTC. Its translation: CASSPPYRQGVHEQYF.

V and J are TRBV7-2 and TRBJ2-3; D is unclear. Germline V gene sequence: CDR1 SGHTA, CDR2 FQGNSA. V lost 5 bases and J lost 2, with 5 bases in between. This CDR3 comprises 12 residues. As DNA, the CDR3 is TGTGCCAGCAGCCCTAACACAGATACGCAGTATTTT. It specifies CASSPNTDTQYF. The full variable domain, completed using reference TRBV7-2 and TRBJ2-3, is GAGVSQSPSNKVTEKGKDVELRCDPISGHTALYWYRQSLGQGLEFLIYFQGNSAPDKSGLPSDRFSAERTGGSVSTLTIQRTQQEDSAVYLCASSPNTDTQYFGPGTRLTVL.

This rearrangement joins TRBV10-3 to TRBJ2-1, with D unresolved. The ends were cut back, 4 bases at V and 0 bases at J, with 19 bases in the middle. Germline CDR1 reads ENHRY; CDR2 reads SYGVKD. The CDR3 loop spans 18 amino acids. Here the CDR3 reads CAISGPSREMGSYNEQFF. In nucleotides, the CDR3 is TGTGCCATCAGTGGTCCGTCGCGAGAGATGGGCTCCTACAATGAGCAGTTCTTC.

The CDR3 loop reads CASSTRQDEQFF. The CDR3 region has the DNA TGCGCCAGCAGTACCCGCCAGGATGAGCAGTTCTTC. The V call is TRBV5-1, the J call TRBJ2-1, with unresolved D. CDR1 and CDR2 from the germline V gene are SGHRS and YFSETQ. The length of the CDR3 is 12 residues. The V end lost 5 bases, the J end lost 8 bases, and 11 bases lay between the germline ends.

This chain connects TRBV27 to TRBJ1-2; the match to TRBD1 covers 7 bases. V shed 4 bases, J shed 5 bases, and the junction held 4 bases outside the gene matches. CDR1 and CDR2 from the germline V gene are MNHEY and SMNVEV (reference sequence). CDR3 length: 13 residues. The CDR3 sequence is CASSYRGRYGYTF. The CDR3 DNA reads as TGTGCCAGCAGTTACAGGGGCCGTTATGGCTACACCTTC.

The chain couples TRBV21-1 to TRBJ2-5. TRBV21-1 is a pseudogene segment. The CDR3 totals 17 residues. The CDR3 region has the DNA TGTGCCAGCAGCAAAGTTTCGAAGCCAGGGAGAGACCCTTTGCTTTACTTC. Protein sequence: CASSKVSKPGRDPLLYF.

The chain couples TRBV28 to TRBJ1-1, with a tentative D call TRBD1 (6 bases). CDR3 size: 13 residues. Germline V gene data show CDR1 as MDHEN and CDR2 as SYDVKM. With 7 bases removed from V and 9 bases from J, the gap between germline ends came to 18 bases. The CDR3 is CASTPSWQGQAFF. CDR3 nucleotides: TGTGCCAGCACCCCGAGTTGGCAGGGGCAAGCTTTCTTT.

The CDR3 loop is CASSLQGGQYF. In DNA, the CDR3 is TGTGCCAGCAGCCTTCAGGGAGGCCAGTACTTC. The V call is TRBV7-2, the J call TRBJ2-5, with D tentatively TRBD2 (6 bases). V lost 5 bases and J 10 bases, leaving 11 bases between the germline ends. The CDR3 sequence is 11 residues long. Germline CDR1 and CDR2: SGHTA and FQGNSA.

The chain has TRBV6-6 and TRBJ1-5; 8 nucleotides line up with TRBD1. Trimming cost V 6 bases and J 6 bases; bases outside gene matches: 7. Germline V gene data show CDR1 as MNHNY and CDR2 as SVGAGI (reference sequence). This CDR3 contains 14 residues. CDR3 DNA: TGTGCCAGCAGCACTTTGACAGGGGTTCAGCCCCAGCATTTT. It is translated as CASSTLTGVQPQHF.

The V gene is TRBV7-7, the J gene TRBJ2-1, with no clear D. Germline-derived CDR1 and CDR2 are SSHAT and FNYEAQ (reference sequence). The V and J ends lost 1 base and 0 bases respectively, with 7 bases between them. This CDR3 has 15 residues. CDR3 region: CASSLEEDSYNEQFF. CDR3 bases: TGTGCCAGCAGCTTAGAAGAGGACTCCTACAATGAGCAGTTCTTC.

The chain carries TRBV11-3 and TRBJ2-3, with D unresolved. CDR3 size: 14 residues. Trimming took 0 bases from V and 4 from J, leaving 8 bases between them. Germline V lookup: CDR1 SGHNT, CDR2 YENEEA. CDR3 DNA sequence: TGTGCCAGCAGCTTAGAGGGTCGGTCAGATACGCAGTATTTT. This sequence encodes CASSLEGRSDTQYF.

The V gene is TRBV18, the J gene TRBJ2-3; the D is unclear. This CDR3 has 13 amino acids. Germline CDR1 reads KGHSH; CDR2 reads LQKENI. V shed 0 bases and J shed 3 bases, with 4 bases lying between them. DNA for the CDR3: TGTGCCAGCTCACCACCGTCGACAGATACGCAGTATTTT. This encodes CASSPPSTDTQYF.

The gene calls are TRBV6-6 and TRBJ1-6; the D is unclear. Germline assignment: CDR1 MNHNY and CDR2 SVGAGI (reference sequence). Trimming pared 6 bases from V and 2 bases from J, leaving 11 bases between. This CDR3 region has 15 residues. This CDR3 is CASSTGVTYNSPLHF. The CDR3 nucleotides read TGTGCCAGCAGCACTGGGGTAACCTATAATTCACCCCTCCACTTT.

The genes are TRBV30 and TRBJ1-2, with D maybe TRBD1 (6 bases). The V gene lost 0 bases and the J gene lost 12 bases, with 17 bases spanning the gap. Germline lookup yields CDR1 GTSNPN and CDR2 SVGIG (reference sequence). CDR3 length: 13 amino acids. CDR3 coding DNA: TGTGCCTGGAGTGTAAATCTCGAACAGGGTGACACCTTC. This encodes CAWSVNLEQGDTF.

The chain recombines TRBV6-6 with TRBJ2-1, with D hard to call. Trimming took off 2 bases at V and 0 bases at J, with 11 bases between the two ends. The CDR3 is 16 residues long. Germline CDR1 reads MNHNY; CDR2 reads SVGAGI (reference sequence). CDR3 amino acids: CASSYRADSSYNEQFF. The DNA of the CDR3 is TGTGCCAGCAGTTACAGGGCGGATAGCTCCTACAATGAGCAGTTCTTC.

The gene calls are TRBV9 and TRBJ2-1; no clear D gene. V shed 0 bases and J shed 4 bases, with 8 bases lying between them. This CDR3 region has 14 residues. Germline-derived CDR1 and CDR2 are SGDLS and YYNGEE. CDR3 nucleotide sequence: TGTGCCAGCAGCGTAGCCGGTGTGTACAATGAGCAGTTCTTC. It yields the protein CASSVAGVYNEQFF. Full variable domain (remainder filled in from reference TRBV9 and TRBJ2-1): DSGVTQTPKHLITATGQRVTLRCSPRSGDLSVYWYQQSLDQGLQFLIQYYNGEERAKGNILERFSAQQFPDLHSELNLSSLELGDSALYFCASSVAGVYNEQFFGPGTRLTVL.